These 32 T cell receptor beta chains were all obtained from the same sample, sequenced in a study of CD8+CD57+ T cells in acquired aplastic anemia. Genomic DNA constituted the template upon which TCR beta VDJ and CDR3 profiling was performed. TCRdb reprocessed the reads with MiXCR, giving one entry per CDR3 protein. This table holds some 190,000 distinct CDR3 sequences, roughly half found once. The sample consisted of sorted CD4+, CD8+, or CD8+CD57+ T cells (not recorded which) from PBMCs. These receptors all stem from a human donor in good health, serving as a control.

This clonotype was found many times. The CDR3 is CASSRATGPWDTGELFF. CDR3 nucleotides: TGTGCCAGCAGTCGGGCCACAGGGCCTTGGGACACCGGGGAGCTGTTTTTT. The chain combines TRBV6-6 with TRBJ2-2; perhaps TRBD1 as D (6 bases). CDR3 size: 17 residues. Germline assignment: CDR1 MNHNY and CDR2 SVGAGI (reference sequence). Deletions cut 5 bases from V and 3 bases from J, with 19 bases between.

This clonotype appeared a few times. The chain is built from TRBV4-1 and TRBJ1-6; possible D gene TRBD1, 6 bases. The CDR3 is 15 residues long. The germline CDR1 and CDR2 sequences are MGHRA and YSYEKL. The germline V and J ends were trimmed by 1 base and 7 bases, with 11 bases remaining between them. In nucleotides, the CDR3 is TGCGCCAGCAGCCAAGTAATAGGGACAAATTCACCCCTCCACTTT. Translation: CASSQVIGTNSPLHF.

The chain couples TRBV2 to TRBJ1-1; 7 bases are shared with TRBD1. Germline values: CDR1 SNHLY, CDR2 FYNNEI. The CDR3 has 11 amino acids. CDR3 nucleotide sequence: TGTGCAGGCCGGGACAGCACTGAAGCTTTCTTT. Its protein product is CAGRDSTEAFF.

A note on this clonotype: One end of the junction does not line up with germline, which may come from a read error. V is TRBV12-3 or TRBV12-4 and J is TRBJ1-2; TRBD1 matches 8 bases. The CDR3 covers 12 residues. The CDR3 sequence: CACSLQGGGYTF. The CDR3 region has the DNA TGTGCCTGCAGCCTACAGGGGGGCGGCTACACCTTC.

The CDR3 nucleotides are TGTGCCAGCAGCGTAGGGCCGGGGACAGGGGTCTCCTACGAGCAGTACTTC. Translating it yields CASSVGPGTGVSYEQYF. The chain uses TRBV9 and TRBJ2-7; 10 bases line up with TRBD1. Germline V gene sequence: CDR1 SGDLS, CDR2 YYNGEE. The V and J ends lost 0 bases and 0 bases, in that order; junction bases with no gene match: 6. This CDR3 is 17 amino acids long. Supplemented by reference TRBV9 and TRBJ2-7, the full variable domain reads DSGVTQTPKHLITATGQRVTLRCSPRSGDLSVYWYQQSLDQGLQFLIQYYNGEERAKGNILERFSAQQFPDLHSELNLSSLELGDSALYFCASSVGPGTGVSYEQYFGPGTRLTVT.

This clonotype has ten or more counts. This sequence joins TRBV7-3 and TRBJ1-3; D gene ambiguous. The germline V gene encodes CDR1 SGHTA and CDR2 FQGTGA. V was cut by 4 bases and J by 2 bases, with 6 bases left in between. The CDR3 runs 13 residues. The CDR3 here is CASSSMAGNTIYF. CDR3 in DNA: TGTGCCAGCAGCTCGATGGCTGGAAACACCATATATTTT.

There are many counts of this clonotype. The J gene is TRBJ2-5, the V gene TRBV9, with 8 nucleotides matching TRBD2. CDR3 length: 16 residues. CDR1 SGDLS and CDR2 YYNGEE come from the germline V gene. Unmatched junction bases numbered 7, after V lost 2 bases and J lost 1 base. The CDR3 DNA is TGTGCCAGCAGCGTCCAGTCGGCGGGGGGCCAAGAGACCCAGTACTTC. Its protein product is CASSVQSAGGQETQYF.

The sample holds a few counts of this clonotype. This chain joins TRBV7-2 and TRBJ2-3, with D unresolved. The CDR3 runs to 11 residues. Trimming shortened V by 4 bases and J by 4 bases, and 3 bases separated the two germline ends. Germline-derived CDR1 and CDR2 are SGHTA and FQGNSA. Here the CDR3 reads CASSSADTQYF. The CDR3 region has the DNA TGTGCCAGCAGCTCGGCAGATACGCAGTATTTT.

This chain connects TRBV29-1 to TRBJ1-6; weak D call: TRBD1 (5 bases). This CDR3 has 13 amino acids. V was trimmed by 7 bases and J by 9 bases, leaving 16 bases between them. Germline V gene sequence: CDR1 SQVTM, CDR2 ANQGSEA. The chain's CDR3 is CSAAGGGGSPLHF. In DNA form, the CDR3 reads TGCAGCGCCGCTGGGGGGGGGGGTTCACCCCTCCACTTT.

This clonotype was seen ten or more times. The CDR3 sequence is CASSDWTGNNEQFF. DNA for the CDR3: TGTGCCAGCAGCGATTGGACAGGAAACAATGAGCAGTTCTTC. The rearrangement uses TRBV3-1 and TRBJ2-1, with 7 bases that match TRBD1. The V segment lost 5 bases and the J segment 5 bases; nucleotides outside the gene matches: 6. CDR1 and CDR2 (germline): LGHDT, YNNKEL (reference sequence). The CDR3 sequence is 14 residues long.

The CDR3 region has the DNA TGCGCCAGCAGCCAAGGGAGACAGGGGAATCACTACGAGCAGTACTTC. It specifies CASSQGRQGNHYEQYF. This chain uses TRBV4-3 with TRBJ2-7, with TRBD1 matching over 8 bases. The CDR3 sequence is 16 residues long. The J segment lost 3 bases and the V segment lost 1 base, leaving 8 bases of the junction unmatched. Germline V lookup: CDR1 LGHNA, CDR2 YSLEER.

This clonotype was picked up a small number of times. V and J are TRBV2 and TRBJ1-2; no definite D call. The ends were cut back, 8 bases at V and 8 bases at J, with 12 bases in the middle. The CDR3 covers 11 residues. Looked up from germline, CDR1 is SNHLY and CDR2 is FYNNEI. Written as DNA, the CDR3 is TGTGCCAGCTCGGGAATCAGCGGCTACACCTTC. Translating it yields CASSGISGYTF.

The chain's CDR3 is CASRWGFGNQPQHF. CDR3 bases: TGTGCCAGCAGGTGGGGTTTTGGCAATCAGCCCCAGCATTTT. The chain is built from TRBV28 and TRBJ1-5; unclear D gene. V was cut by 6 bases and J by 2 bases, with 11 bases left in between. Germline-derived CDR1 and CDR2 are MDHEN and SYDVKM. The CDR3 has 14 residues.

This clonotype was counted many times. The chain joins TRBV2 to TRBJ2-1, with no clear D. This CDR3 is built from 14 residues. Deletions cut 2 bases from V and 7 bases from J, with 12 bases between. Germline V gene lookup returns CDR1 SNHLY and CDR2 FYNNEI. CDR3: CASSESPRDNEQFF. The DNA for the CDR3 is TGTGCCAGCAGTGAATCCCCACGCGATAATGAGCAGTTCTTC.

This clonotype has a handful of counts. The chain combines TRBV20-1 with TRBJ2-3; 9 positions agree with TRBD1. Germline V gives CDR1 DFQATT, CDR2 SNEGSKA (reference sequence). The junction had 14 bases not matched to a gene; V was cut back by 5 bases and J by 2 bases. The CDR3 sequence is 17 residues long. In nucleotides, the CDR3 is TGCAGTGCTTCGGATCGGGTGGGGACAGGGTTCACAGATACGCAGTATTTT. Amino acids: CSASDRVGTGFTDTQYF.

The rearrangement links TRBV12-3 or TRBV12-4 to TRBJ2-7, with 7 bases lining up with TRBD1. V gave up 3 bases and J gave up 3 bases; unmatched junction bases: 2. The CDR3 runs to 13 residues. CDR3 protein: CASSFGTDYEQYV. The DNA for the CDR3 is TGTGCCAGCAGTTTTGGGACAGACTACGAGCAGTACGTC.

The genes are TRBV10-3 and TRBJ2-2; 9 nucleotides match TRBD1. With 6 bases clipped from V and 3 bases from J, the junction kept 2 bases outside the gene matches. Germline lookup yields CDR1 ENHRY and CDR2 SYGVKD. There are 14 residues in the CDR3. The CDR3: CAIRRDRDTGELFF. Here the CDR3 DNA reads TGTGCCATCAGGCGGGACAGGGACACCGGGGAGCTGTTTTTT.

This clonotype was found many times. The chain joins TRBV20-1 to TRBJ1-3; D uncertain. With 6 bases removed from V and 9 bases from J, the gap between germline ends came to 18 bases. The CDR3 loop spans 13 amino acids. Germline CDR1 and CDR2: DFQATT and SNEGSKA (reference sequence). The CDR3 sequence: CSAEWADGGTIYF. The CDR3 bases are TGCAGTGCCGAGTGGGCCGATGGTGGCACCATATATTTT.

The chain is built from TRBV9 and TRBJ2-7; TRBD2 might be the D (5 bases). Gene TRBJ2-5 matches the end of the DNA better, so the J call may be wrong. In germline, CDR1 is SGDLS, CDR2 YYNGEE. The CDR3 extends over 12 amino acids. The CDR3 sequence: CASSVNAGTQYF. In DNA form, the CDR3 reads TGTGCCAGCAGCGTAAACGCGGGGACCCAGTACTTC.

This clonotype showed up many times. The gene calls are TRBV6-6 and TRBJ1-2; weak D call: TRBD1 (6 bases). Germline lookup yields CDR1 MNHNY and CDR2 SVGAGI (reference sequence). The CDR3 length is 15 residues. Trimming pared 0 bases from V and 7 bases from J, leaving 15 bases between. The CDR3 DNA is TGTGCCAGCAGTTACTCCCCCACAGGGCTAGGTGGCTACACCTTC. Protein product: CASSYSPTGLGGYTF.

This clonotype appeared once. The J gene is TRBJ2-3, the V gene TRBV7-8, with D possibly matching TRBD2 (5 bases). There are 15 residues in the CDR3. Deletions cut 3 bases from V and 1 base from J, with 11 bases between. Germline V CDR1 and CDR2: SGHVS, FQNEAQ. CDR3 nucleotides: TGTGCCAGCAGCTTTGTGGCGGGCGGCACAGATACGCAGTATTTT. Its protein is CASSFVAGGTDTQYF.

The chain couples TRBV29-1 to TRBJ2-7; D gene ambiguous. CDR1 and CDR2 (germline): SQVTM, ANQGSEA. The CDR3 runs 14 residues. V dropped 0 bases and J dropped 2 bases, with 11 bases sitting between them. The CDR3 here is CSVEDRPGAYEQYF. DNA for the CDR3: TGCAGCGTTGAAGACCGGCCAGGAGCCTACGAGCAGTACTTC.

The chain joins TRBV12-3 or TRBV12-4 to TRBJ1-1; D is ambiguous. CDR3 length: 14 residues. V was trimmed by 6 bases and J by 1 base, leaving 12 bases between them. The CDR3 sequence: CASRVTTQNTEAFF. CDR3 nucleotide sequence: TGTGCCAGCAGGGTCACGACACAGAACACTGAAGCTTTCTTT.

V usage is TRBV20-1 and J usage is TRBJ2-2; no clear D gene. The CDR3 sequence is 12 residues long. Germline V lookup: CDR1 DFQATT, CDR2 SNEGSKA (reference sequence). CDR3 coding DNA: TGCAGCTCACGCCGAGGTAGCGGGGAGCTGTTTTTT. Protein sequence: CSSRRGSGELFF.

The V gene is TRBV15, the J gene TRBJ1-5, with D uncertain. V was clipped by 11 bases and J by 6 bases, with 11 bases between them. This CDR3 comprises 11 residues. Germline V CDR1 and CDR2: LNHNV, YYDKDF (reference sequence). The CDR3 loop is CAGVCRQPQHF. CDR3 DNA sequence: TGTGCCGGGGTTTGCCGTCAGCCCCAGCATTTT.

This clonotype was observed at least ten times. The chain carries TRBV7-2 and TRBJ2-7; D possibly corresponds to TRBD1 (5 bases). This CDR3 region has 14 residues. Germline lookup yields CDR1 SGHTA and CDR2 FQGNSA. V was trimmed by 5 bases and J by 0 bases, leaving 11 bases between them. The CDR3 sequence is CASSTGRTSYEQYF. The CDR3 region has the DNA TGTGCCAGCAGCACAGGACGGACCTCCTACGAGCAGTACTTC.

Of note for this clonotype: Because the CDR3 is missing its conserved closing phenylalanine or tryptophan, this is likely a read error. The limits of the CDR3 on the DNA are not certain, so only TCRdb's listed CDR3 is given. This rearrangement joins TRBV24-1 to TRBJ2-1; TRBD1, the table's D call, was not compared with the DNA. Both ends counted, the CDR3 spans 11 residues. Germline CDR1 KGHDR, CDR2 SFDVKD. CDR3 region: CATSAQGIQFS.

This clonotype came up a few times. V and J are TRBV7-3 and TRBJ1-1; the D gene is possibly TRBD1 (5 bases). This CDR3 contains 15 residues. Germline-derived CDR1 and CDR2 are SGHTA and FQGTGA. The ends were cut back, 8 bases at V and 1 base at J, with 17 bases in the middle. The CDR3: CASSPPRGENTEAFF. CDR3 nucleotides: TGTGCCAGCTCACCACCCCGGGGGGAGAACACTGAAGCTTTCTTT.

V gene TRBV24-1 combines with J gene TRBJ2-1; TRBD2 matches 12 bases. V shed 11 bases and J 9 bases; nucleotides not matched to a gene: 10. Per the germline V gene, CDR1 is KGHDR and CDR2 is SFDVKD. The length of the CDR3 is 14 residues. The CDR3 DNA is TGTGCCATCGGAGGACTAGCGGGGCGTGGTGAGCAGTTCTTC. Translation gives CAIGGLAGRGEQFF.

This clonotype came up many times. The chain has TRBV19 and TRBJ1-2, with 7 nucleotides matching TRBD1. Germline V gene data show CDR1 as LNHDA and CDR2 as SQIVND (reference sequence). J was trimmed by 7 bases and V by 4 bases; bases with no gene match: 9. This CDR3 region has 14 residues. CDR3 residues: CASSTTGILAGYTF. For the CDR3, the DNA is TGTGCCAGTAGTACGACAGGGATTCTCGCTGGCTACACCTTC.

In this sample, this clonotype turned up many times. The CDR3 loop reads CASSLVGGGGNTIYF. DNA of the CDR3: TGTGCCAGCAGTTTAGTAGGGGGAGGTGGAAACACCATATATTTT. The rearrangement uses TRBV12-3 or TRBV12-4 and TRBJ1-3; D possibly corresponds to TRBD1 (6 bases). The CDR3 covers 15 residues. The V end was cut by 1 base, the J end by 3 bases, with 10 bases between.

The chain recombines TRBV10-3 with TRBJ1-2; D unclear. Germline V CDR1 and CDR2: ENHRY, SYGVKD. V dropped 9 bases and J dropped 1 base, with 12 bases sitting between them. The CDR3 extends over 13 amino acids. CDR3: CAISHNNNYGYTF. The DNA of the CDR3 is TGTGCCATAAGCCATAACAATAACTATGGCTACACCTTC.